A single TCR beta chain is shown here with its context. The antigen is undetermined. This sample was taken from a study of Graves' ophthalmopathy and Graves' hyperthyroidism. About the research overall: Being free of ophthalmopathy for 18 months of follow-up defined stable hyperthyroidism. Study outcomes and limitations: Ophthalmopathy progression cases were predicted by the model with 55% to 71% sensitivity and 72.22% specificity. Blood also held most thyroid clonotypes expanded above 0.001 frequency.

V gave up 2 bases and J gave up 2 bases, with 22 bases separating them. Germline V gene lookup returns CDR1 MDHEN and CDR2 SYDVKM. This CDR3 comprises 18 residues. The TCR beta CDR3 regions underwent amplification from RNA transcripts. Second-round multiplex PCR came after a first-round RT-PCR that employed HTBI primers. TCRdb redid the calling of the multiplex PCR reads with MiXCR, one entry per CDR3 protein. The sample includes around 1,200,000 distinct CDR3 sequences, about 35% of them seen just once. The source of this sequence is an adult man with Graves' hyperthyroidism. Material: peripheral blood or thyroid tissue (not recorded which). The rearrangement joins TRBV28 to TRBJ2-7; D is perhaps TRBD1 or TRBD2 (5 bases each). CDR3 nucleotides: TGTGCCAGCAGTTTAGCATTCGGGGCCAGAGTTCCGACCTACGAGCAGTACTTC. It is translated as CASSLAFGARVPTYEQYF.